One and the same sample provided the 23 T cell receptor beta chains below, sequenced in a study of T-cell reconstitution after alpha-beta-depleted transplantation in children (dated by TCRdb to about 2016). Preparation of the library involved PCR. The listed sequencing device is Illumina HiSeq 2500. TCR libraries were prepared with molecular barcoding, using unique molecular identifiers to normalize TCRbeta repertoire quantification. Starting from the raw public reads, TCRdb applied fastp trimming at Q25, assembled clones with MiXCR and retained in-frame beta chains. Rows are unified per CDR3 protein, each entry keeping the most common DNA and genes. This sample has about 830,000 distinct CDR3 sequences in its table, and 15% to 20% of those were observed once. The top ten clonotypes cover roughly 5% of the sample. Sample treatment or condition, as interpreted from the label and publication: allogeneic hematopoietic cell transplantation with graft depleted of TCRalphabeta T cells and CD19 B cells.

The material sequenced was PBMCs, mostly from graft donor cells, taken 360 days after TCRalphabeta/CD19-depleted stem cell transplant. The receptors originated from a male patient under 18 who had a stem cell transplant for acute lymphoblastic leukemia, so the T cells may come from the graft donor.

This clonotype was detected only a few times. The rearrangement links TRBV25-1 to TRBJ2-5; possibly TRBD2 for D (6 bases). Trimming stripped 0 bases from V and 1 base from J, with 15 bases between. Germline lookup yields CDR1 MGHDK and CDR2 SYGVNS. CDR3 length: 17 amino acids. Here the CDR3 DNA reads TGTGCCAGCAGTGAATATGTCGGGAGTGGAGTCCAAGAGACCCAGTACTTC. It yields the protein CASSEYVGSGVQETQYF.

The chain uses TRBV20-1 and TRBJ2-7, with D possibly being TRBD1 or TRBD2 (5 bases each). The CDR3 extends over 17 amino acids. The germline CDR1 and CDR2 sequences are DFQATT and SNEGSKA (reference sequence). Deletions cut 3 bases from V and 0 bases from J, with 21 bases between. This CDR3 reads CSASTRETFASSYEQYF. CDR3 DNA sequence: TGCAGTGCTAGTACCAGGGAGACCTTCGCGAGCTCCTACGAGCAGTACTTC.

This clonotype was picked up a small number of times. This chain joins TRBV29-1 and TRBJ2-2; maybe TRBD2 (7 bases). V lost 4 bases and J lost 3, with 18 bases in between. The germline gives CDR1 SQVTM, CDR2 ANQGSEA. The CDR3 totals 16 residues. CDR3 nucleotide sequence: TGCAGCGTTGGAAGGGGGGGCGGTAGAGACACCGGGGAGCTGTTTTTT. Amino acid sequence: CSVGRGGGRDTGELFF.

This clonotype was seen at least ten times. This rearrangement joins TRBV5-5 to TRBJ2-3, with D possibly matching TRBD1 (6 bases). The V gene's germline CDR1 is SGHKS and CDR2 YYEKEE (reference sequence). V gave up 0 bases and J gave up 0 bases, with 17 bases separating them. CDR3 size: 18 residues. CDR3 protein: CASSLAFAGVSSTDTQYF. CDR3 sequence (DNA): TGTGCCAGCAGCTTGGCCTTCGCAGGGGTCTCTAGCACAGATACGCAGTATTTT.

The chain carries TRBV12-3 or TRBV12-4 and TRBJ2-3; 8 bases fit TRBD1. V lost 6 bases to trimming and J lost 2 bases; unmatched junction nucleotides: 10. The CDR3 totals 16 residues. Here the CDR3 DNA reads TGTGCCAGCAGGACAGGGGACCTGATTTTCACAGATACGCAGTATTTT. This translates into CASRTGDLIFTDTQYF.

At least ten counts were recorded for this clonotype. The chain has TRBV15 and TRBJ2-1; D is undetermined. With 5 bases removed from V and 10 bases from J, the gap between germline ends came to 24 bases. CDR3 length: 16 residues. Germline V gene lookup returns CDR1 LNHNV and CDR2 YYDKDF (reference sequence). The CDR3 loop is CATSPEVMPTLGEQFF. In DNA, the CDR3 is TGTGCCACCAGCCCCGAAGTTATGCCCACCTTGGGAGAGCAGTTCTTC.

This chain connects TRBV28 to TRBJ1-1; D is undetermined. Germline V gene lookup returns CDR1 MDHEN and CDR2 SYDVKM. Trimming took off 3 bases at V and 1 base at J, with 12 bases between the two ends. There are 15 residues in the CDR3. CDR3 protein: CASSLRSRPNTEAFF. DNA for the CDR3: TGTGCCAGCAGTTTGCGGAGCAGACCGAACACTGAAGCTTTCTTT.

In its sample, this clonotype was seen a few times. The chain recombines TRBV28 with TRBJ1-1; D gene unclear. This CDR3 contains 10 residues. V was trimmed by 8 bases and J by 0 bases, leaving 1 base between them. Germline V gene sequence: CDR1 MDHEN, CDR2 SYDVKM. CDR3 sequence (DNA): TGTGCCAGCTTGAACACTGAAGCTTTCTTT. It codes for CASLNTEAFF.

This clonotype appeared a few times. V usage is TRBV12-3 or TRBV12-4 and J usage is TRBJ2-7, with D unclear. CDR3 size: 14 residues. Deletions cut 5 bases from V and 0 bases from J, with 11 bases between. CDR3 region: CASSGPLSSYEQYF. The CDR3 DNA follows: TGTGCCAGCAGTGGCCCCCTCTCCTCCTACGAGCAGTACTTC.

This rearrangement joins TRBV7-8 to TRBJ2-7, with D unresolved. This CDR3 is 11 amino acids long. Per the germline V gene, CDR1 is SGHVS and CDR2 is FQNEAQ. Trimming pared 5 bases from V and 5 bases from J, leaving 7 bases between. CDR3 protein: CASSPENEQYF. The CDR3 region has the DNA TGTGCCAGCAGCCCCGAAAACGAGCAGTACTTC.

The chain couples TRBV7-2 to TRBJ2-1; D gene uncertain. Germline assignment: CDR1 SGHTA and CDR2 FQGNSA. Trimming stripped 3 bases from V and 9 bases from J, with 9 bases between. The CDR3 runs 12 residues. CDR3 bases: TGTGCCAGCAGCTTCTTTTTCTCTGAGCAGTTCTTC. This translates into CASSFFFSEQFF. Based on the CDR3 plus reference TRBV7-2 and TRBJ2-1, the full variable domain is GAGVSQSPSNKVTEKGKDVELRCDPISGHTALYWYRQSLGQGLEFLIYFQGNSAPDKSGLPSDRFSAERTGGSVSTLTIQRTQQEDSAVYLCASSFFFSEQFFGPGTRLTVL.

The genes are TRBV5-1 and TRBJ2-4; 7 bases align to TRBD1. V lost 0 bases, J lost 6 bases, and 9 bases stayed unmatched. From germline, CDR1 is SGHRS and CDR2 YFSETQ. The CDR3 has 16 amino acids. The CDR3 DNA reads TGCGCCAGCAGCTTGGGACCTGACAGGGTAATAAACATTCAGTACTTC. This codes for CASSLGPDRVINIQYF.

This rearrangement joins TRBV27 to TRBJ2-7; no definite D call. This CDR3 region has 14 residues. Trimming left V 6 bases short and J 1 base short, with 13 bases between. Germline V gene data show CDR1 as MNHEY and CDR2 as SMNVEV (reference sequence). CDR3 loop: CASSPFVVSYEQYF. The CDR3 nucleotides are TGTGCCAGCAGCCCCTTCGTGGTTTCCTACGAGCAGTACTTC.

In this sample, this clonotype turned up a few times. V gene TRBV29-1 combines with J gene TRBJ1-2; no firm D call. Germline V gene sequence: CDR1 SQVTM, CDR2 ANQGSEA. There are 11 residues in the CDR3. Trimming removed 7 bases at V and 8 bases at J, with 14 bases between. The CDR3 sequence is CSALLGKGYTF. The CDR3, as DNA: TGCAGCGCGTTGTTGGGAAAGGGCTACACCTTC. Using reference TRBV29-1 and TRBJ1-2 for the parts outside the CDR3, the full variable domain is SAVISQKPSRDICQRGTSLTIQCQVDSQVTMMFWYRQQPGQSLTLIATANQGSEATYESGFVIDKFPISRPNLTFSTLTVSNMSPEDSSIYLCSALLGKGYTFGSGTRLTVV.

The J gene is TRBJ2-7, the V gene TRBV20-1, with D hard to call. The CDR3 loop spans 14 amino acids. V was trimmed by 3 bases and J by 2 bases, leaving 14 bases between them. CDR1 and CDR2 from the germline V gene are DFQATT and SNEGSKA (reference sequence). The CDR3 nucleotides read TGCAGTGCTAGTATCGTGGGTCGGACCTACGAGCAGTACTTC. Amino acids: CSASIVGRTYEQYF.

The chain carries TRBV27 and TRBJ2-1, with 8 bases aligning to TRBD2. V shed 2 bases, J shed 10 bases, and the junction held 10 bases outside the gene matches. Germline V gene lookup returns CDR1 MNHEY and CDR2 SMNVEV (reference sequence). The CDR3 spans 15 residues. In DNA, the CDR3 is TGTGCCAGCAGTTTAGCAGCGGGAGTGATTCTCGAGCAGTTCTTC. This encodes CASSLAAGVILEQFF.

In DNA, the CDR3 is TGTGCCAGCAGTGAGGGGTCAGGGGCGTACTCAGATACGCAGTATTTT. Amino acid sequence: CASSEGSGAYSDTQYF. This sequence joins TRBV25-1 and TRBJ2-3; tentatively, D is TRBD1 (6 bases). Germline-derived CDR1 and CDR2 are MGHDK and SYGVNS. The V end lost 3 bases, the J end lost 4 bases, and 17 bases lay between the germline ends. This CDR3 region has 16 residues. The whole variable domain, filled in from reference TRBV25-1 and TRBJ2-3, reads EADIYQTPRYLVIGTGKKITLECSQTMGHDKMYWYQQDPGMELHLIHYSYGVNSTEKGDLSSESTVSRIRTEHFPLTLESARPSHTSQYLCASSEGSGAYSDTQYFGPGTRLTVL.

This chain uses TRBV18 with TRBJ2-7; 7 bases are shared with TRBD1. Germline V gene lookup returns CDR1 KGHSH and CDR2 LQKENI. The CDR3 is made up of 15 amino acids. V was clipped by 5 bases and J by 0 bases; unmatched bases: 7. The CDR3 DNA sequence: TGTGCCAGCTCAAAAACAGGGGACGTCTCCTACGAGCAGTACTTC. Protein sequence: CASSKTGDVSYEQYF.

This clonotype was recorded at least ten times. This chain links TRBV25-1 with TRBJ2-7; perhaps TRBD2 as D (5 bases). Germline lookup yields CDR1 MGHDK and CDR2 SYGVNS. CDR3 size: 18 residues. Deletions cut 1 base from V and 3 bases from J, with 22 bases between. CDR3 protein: CASSEFPDRGSTNYEQYF. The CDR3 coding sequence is TGTGCCAGCAGTGAATTCCCCGATCGGGGATCAACAAACTACGAGCAGTACTTC.

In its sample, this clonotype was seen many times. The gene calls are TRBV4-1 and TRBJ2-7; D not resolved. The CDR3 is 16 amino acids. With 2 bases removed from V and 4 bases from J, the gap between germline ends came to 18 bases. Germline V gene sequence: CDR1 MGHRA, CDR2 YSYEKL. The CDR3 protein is CASSQIAGYPQYEQYF. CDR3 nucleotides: TGCGCCAGCAGCCAAATTGCCGGATATCCCCAATACGAGCAGTACTTC.

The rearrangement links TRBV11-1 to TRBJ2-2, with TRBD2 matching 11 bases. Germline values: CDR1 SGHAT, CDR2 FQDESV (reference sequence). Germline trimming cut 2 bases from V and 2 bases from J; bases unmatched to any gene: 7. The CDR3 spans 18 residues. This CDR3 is CASSLPGLADPNTGELFF. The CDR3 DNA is TGTGCCAGCAGCTTACCGGGACTAGCGGACCCAAACACCGGGGAGCTGTTTTTT.

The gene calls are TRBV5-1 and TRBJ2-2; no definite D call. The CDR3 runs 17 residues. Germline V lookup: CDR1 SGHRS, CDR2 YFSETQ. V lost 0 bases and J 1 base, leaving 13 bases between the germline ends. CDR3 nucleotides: TGCGCCAGCAGCTTGGCCGATGGCAGGAGGAACACCGGGGAGCTGTTTTTT. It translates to CASSLADGRRNTGELFF.

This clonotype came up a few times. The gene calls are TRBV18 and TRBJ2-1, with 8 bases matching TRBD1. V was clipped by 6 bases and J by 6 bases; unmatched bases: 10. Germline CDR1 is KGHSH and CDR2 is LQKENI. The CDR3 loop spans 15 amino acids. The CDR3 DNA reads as TGTGCCAGCTCGATAACAGGGGGAGTGGGCAATGAGCAGTTCTTC. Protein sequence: CASSITGGVGNEQFF.